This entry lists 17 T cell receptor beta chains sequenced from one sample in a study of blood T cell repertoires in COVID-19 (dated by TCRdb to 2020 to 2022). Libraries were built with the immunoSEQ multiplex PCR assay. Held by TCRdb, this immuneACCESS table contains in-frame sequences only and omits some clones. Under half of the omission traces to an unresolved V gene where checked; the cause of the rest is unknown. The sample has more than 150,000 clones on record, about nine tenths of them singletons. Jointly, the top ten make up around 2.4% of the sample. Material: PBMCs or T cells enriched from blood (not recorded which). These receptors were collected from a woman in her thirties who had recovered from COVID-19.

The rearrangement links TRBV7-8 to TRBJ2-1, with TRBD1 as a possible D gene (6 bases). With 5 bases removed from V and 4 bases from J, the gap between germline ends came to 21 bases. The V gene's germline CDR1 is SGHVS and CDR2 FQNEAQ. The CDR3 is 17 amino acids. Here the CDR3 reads CASSLRGGSPTYNEQFF. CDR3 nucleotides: TGTGCCAGCAGCCTAAGAGGGGGTTCTCCGACATACAATGAGCAGTTCTTC.

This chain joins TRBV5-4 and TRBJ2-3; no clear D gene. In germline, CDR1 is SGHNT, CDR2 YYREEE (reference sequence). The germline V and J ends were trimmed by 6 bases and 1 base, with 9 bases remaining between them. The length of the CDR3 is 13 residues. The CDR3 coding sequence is TGTGCCAGCAACCCGACTGGCACAGATACGCAGTATTTT. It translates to CASNPTGTDTQYF.

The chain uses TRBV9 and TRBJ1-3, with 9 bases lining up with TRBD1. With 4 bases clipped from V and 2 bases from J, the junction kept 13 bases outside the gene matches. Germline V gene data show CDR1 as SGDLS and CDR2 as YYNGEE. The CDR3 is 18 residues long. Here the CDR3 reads CASSPGPPGTGTGNTIYF. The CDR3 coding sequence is TGTGCCAGCAGCCCGGGCCCCCCTGGGACAGGGACTGGAAACACCATATATTTT.

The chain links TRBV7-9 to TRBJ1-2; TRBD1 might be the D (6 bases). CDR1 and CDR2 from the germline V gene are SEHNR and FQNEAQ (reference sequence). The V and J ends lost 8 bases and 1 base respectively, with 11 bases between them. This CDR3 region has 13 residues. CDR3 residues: CASSPRGNYGYTF. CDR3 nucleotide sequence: TGTGCCAGCTCCCCCAGGGGTAACTATGGCTACACCTTC.

The CDR3 region is CASRPDPEGNTEAFF. In nucleotides, the CDR3 is TGTGCCAGCAGGCCAGACCCAGAGGGGAACACTGAAGCTTTCTTT. The chain has TRBV7-2 and TRBJ1-1; D not certain. Germline CDR1 reads SGHTA; CDR2 reads FQGNSA. V lost 6 bases, J lost 1 base, and 15 bases lay in between. The CDR3 is 15 residues long.

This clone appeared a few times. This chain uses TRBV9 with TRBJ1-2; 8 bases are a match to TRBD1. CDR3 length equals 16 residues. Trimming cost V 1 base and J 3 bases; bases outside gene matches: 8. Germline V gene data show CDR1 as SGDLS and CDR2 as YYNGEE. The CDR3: CASSVSPGQEYYGYTF. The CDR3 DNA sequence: TGTGCCAGCAGCGTATCCCCGGGACAGGAGTACTATGGCTACACCTTC.

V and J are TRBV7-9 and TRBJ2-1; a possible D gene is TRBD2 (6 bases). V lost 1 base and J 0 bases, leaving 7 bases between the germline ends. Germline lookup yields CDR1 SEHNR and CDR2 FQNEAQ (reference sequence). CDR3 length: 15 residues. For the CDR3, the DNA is TGTGCCAGCAGCTTAGTCGGGAGCTCCTACAATGAGCAGTTCTTC. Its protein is CASSLVGSSYNEQFF.

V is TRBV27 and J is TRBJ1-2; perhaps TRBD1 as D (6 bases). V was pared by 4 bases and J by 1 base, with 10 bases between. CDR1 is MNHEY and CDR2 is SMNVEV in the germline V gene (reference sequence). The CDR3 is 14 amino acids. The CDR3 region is CASSSQGYNYGYTF. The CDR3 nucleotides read TGTGCCAGCAGTTCACAGGGATATAACTATGGCTACACCTTC.

Here the CDR3 reads CASSPPSRLAETNTGELFF. The CDR3 DNA sequence: TGTGCCAGTAGTCCACCTTCCCGACTAGCGGAAACGAACACCGGGGAGCTGTTTTTT. The chain carries TRBV19 and TRBJ2-2; 9 bases are a match to TRBD2. Per the germline V gene, CDR1 is LNHDA and CDR2 is SQIVND (reference sequence). The CDR3 contains 19 residues. V lost 5 bases to trimming and J lost 0 bases; unmatched junction nucleotides: 13.

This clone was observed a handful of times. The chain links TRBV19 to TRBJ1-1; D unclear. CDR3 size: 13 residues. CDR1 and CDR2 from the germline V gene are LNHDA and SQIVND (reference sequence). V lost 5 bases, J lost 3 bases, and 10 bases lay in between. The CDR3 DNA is TGTGCCAGTAGTCGGTTAACGGACACTGAAGCTTTCTTT. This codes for CASSRLTDTEAFF.

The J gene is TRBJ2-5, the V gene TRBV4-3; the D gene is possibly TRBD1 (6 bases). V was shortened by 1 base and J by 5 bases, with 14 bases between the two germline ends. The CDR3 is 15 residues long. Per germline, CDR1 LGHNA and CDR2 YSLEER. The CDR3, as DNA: TGCGCCAGCAGCCAAGCCTATACAGGGTGGGAGACCCAGTACTTC. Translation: CASSQAYTGWETQYF.

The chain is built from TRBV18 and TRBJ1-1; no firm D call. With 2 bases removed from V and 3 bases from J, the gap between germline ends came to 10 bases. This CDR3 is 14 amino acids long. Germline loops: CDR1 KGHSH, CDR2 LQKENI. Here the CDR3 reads CASSPGPRDTEAFF. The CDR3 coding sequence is TGTGCCAGCTCACCAGGCCCGAGGGACACTGAAGCTTTCTTT.

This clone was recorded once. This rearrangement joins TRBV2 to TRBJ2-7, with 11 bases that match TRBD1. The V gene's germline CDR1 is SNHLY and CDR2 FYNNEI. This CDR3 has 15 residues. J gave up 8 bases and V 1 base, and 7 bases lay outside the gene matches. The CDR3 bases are TGTGCCAGCAGTGAAGAAGGACAGGGGGCTTCGAAGCAGTACTTC. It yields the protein CASSEEGQGASKQYF.

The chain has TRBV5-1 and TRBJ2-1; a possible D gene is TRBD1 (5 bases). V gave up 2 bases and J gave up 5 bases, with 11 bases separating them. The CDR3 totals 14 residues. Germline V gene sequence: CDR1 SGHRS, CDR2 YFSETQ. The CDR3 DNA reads TGCGCCAGCAGCTTACCTAAGACAGACAATGAGCAGTTCTTC. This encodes CASSLPKTDNEQFF.

In nucleotides, the CDR3 is TGTGCCAGCAGTAATACCGGGACTGGTTATGGCTACACCTTC. Translated, it gives CASSNTGTGYGYTF. This rearrangement joins TRBV6-5 to TRBJ1-2; D perhaps matches TRBD1 (5 bases). CDR3 length equals 14 residues. Germline-derived CDR1 and CDR2 are MNHEY and SVGAGI. The V end was cut by 5 bases, the J end by 5 bases, with 15 bases between.

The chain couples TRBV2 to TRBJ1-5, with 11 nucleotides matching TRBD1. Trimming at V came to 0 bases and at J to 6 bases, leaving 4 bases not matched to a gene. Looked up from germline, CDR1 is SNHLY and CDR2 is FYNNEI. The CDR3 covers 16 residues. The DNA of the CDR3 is TGTGCCAGCAGTGAAGCGAGGGGACAGGGGGGTCAGCCCCAGCATTTT. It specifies CASSEARGQGGQPQHF. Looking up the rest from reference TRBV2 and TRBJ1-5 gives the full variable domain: EPEVTQTPSHQVTQMGQEVILRCVPISNHLYFYWYRQILGQKVEFLVSFYNNEISEKSEIFDDQFSVERPDGSNFTLKIRSTKLEDSAMYFCASSEARGQGGQPQHFGDGTRLSIL.

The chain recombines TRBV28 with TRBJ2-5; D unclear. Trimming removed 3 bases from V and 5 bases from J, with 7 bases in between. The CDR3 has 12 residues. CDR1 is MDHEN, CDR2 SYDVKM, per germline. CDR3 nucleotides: TGTGCCAGCAGTTTTCGGCGGGAGACCCAGTACTTC. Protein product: CASSFRRETQYF.